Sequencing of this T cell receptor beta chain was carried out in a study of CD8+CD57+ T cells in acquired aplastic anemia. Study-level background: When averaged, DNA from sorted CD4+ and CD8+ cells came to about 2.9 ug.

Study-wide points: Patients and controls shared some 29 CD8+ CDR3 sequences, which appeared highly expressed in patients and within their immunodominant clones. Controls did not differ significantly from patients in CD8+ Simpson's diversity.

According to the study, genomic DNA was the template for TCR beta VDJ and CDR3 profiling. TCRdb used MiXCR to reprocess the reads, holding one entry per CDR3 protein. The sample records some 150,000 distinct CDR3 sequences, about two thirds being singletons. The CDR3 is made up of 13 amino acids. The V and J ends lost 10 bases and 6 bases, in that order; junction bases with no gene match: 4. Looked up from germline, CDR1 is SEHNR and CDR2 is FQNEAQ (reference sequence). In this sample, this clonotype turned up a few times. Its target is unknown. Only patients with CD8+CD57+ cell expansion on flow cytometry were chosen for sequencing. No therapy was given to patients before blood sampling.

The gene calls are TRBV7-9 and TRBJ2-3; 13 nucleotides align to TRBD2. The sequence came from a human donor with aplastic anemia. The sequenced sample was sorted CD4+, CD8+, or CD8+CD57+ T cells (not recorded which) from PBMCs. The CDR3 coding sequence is TGTGCCACTCGACTAGCGGGGGGCGATACGCAGTATTTT. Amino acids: CATRLAGGDTQYF.